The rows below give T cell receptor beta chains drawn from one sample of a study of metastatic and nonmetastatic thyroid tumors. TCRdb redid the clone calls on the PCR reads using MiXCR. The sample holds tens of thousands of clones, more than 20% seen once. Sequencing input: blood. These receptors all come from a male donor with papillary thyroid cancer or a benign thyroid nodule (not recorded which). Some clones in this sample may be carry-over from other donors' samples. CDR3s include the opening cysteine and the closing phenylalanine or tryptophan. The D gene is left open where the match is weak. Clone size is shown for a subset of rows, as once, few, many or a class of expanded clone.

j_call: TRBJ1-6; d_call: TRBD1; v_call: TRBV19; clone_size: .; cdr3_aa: CASSIDLGQGLSPLHF; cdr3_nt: TGTGCCAGTAGTATAGATCTCGGACAGGGACTATCACCCCTCCACTTT
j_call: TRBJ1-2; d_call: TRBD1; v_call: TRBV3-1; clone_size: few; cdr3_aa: CASSPSQGAQVYGYTF; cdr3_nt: TGTGCCAGCAGCCCATCACAGGGGGCGCAGGTCTATGGCTACACCTTC
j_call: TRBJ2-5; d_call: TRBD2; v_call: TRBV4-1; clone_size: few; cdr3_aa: CASSQALMASGRVETQYF; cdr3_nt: TGCGCCAGCAGCCAAGCCCTAATGGCTAGCGGGAGGGTAGAGACCCAGTACTTC
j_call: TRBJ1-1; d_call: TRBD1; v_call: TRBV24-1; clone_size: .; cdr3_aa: CATSDSRTGPTEAFF; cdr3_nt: TGTGCCACCAGTGATTCTAGGACAGGGCCCACTGAAGCTTTCTTT
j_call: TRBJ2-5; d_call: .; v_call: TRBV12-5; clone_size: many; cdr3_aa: CASGLTGGETQYF; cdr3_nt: TGTGCTAGTGGTTTGACAGGCGGCGAGACCCAGTACTTC
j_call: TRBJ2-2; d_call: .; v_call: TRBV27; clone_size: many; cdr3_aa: CASSLSRAPAGELFF; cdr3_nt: TGTGCCAGCAGTTTGAGCCGGGCCCCTGCGGGGGAGCTGTTTTTT
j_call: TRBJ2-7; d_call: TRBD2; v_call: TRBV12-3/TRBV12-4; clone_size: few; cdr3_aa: CASSTWTSGSDSYEQYF; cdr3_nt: TGTGCCAGCAGTACCTGGACTAGCGGTAGCGACTCCTACGAGCAGTACTTC
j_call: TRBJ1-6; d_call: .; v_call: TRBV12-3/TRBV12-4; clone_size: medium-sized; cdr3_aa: CASNRDHNSPLHF; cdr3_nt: TGTGCCAGTAACAGGGACCATAATTCACCCCTCCACTTT
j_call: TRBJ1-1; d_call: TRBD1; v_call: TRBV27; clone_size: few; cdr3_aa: CASSPWDRGMNTEAFF; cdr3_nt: TGTGCCAGCAGTCCTTGGGACAGGGGAATGAACACTGAAGCTTTCTTT
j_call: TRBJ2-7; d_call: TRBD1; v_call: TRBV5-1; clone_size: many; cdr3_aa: CASSFRGYEQYF; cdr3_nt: TGCGCCAGCAGCTTCAGGGGGTACGAGCAGTACTTC
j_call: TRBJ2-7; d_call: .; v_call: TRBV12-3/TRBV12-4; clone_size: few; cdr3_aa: CASSLEGGGTYEQYF; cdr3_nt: TGTGCCAGCAGTTTAGAAGGGGGGGGGACCTACGAGCAGTACTTC
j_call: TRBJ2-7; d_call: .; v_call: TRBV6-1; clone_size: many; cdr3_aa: CAIGEREQYF; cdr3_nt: TGTGCCATCGGGGAGAGGGAGCAGTACTTC
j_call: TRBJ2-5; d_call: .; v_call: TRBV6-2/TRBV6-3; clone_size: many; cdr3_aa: CASSYSSDGETQYF; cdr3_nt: TGTGCCAGCAGTTACTCTAGCGATGGGGAGACCCAGTACTTC
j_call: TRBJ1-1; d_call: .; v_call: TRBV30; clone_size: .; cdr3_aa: CASGANGMNTEAFF; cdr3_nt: TGTGCCTCGGGGGCGAACGGTATGAACACTGAAGCTTTCTTT
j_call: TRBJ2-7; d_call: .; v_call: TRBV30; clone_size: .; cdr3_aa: CAWSLSYEQYF; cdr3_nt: TGTGCCTGGAGTCTGTCCTACGAGCAGTACTTC
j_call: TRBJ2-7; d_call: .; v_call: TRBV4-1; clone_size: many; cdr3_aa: CASSQQGGSYEQYF; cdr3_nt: TGCGCCAGCAGTCAACAAGGGGGGTCCTACGAGCAGTACTTC
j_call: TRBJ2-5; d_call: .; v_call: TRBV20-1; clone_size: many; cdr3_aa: CSAQHQETQYF; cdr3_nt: TGCAGTGCTCAACACCAAGAGACCCAGTACTTC
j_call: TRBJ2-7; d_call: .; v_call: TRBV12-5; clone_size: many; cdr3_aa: CASGPRRGYEQYF; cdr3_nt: TGTGCTAGTGGTCCACGAAGAGGCTACGAGCAGTACTTC
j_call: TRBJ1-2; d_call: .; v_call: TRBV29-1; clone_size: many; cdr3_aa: CSVERGWGEGYTF; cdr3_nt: TGCAGCGTTGAAAGGGGATGGGGGGAAGGCTACACCTTC
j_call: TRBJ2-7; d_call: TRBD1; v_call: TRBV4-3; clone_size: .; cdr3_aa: CASSQARGTGSEQYF; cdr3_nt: TGCGCCAGCAGCCAAGCTAGAGGGACAGGGAGTGAGCAGTACTTC
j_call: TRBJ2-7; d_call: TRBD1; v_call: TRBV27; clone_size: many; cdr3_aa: CASSFVDRGNEQYF; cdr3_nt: TGTGCCAGCAGTTTCGTAGACAGGGGCAACGAGCAGTACTTC
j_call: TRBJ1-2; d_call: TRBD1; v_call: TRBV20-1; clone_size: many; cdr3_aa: CSARDRMAQGSGYTF; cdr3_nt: TGCAGTGCTAGAGATAGAATGGCACAGGGGAGTGGCTACACCTTC
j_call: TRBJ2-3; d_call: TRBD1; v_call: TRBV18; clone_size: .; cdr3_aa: CASSPRDSSTDTQYF; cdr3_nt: TGTGCCAGCTCACCCCGGGACAGCAGCACAGATACGCAGTATTTT
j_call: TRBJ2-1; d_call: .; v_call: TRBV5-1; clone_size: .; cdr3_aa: CASSLGADPWSF; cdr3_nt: TGCGCCAGCAGCTTGGGGGCGGATCCGTGGTCCTTC
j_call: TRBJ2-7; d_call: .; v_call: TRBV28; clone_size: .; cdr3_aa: CASSGSSVRF; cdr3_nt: TGTGCCAGCAGTGGCAGTTCGGTACGCTTC
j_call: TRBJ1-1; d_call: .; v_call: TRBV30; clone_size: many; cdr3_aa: CAWSVRGEEAFF; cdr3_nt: TGTGCCTGGAGTGTAAGGGGCGAGGAGGCTTTCTTT
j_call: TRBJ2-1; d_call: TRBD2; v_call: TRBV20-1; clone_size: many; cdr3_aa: CSALGGELYAEQFF; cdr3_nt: TGCAGTGCTCTGGGGGGGGAATTGTACGCTGAGCAGTTCTTC
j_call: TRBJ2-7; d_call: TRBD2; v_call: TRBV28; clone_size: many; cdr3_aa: CASSLSGSGYEQYF; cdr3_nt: TGTGCCAGCAGTCTTAGCGGGAGCGGCTACGAGCAGTACTTC
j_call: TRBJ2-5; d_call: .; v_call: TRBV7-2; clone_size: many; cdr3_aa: CASSLEVFYQETQYF; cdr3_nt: TGTGCCAGCAGCTTAGAGGTTTTCTACCAAGAGACCCAGTACTTC
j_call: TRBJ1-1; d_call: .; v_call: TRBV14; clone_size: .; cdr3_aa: CASSQDRGGTEAFF; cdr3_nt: TGTGCCAGCAGCCAAGATCGTGGGGGCACTGAAGCTTTCTTT
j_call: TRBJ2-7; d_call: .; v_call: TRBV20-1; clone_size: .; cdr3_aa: CSAPQPVRSYEQYF; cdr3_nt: TGCAGTGCTCCACAGCCCGTTCGTTCCTACGAGCAGTACTTC
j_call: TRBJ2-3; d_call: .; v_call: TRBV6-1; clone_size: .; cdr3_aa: CASRLTRSRADTQYF; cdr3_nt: TGTGCCAGCAGACTGACTAGAAGCAGGGCAGATACGCAGTATTTT
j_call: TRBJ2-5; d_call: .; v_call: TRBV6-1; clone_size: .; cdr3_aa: CASSDLGQETQYF; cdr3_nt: TGTGCCAGCAGTGACTTAGGCCAAGAGACCCAGTACTTC
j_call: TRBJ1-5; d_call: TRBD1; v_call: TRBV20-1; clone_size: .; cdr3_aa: CSAIQTGGQPQHF; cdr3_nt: TGCAGTGCTATCCAGACAGGGGGTCAGCCCCAGCATTTT
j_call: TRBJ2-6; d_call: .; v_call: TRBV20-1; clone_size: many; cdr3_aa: CSAAARGPSGANVLTF; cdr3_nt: TGCAGTGCTGCCGCCAGGGGTCCCTCTGGGGCCAACGTCCTGACTTTC
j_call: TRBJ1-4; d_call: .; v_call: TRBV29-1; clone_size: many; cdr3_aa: CSVESGEKLFF; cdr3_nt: TGCAGCGTTGAATCCGGCGAAAAACTGTTTTTT
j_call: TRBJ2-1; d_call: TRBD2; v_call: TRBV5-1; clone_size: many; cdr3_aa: CASSIGLADGDEQFF; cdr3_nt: TGCGCCAGCAGCATTGGACTAGCGGATGGTGATGAGCAGTTCTTC
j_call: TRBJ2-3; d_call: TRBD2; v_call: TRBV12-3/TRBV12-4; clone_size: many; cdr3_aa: CASSPGLAGGGTDTQYF; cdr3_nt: TGTGCCAGCAGTCCGGGACTAGCGGGGGGAGGGACAGATACGCAGTATTTT
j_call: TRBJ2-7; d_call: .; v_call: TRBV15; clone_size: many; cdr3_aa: CATSRVGALYEQYF; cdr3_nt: TGTGCCACCAGCAGAGTGGGGGCTCTATACGAGCAGTACTTC